This TCR beta chain comes out of a study of T cells in Graves' hyperthyroidism and ophthalmopathy. This clonotype has a count of ten or more. TCR beta CDR3 sequences were amplified from RNA transcripts. Carried out on the TCR CDR3, a first-round RT-PCR used the HTBI primer set. TCRdb passed the multiplex PCR reads through MiXCR, listing each CDR3 protein once. The table lists roughly 500,000 distinct CDR3 sequences, approximately 15% of them singletons. This CDR3 comprises 14 residues. Trimming shortened V by 6 bases and J by 3 bases, and 12 bases separated the two germline ends. CDR1 and CDR2 from the germline V gene are KGHDR and SFDVKD. Diagnostic assessment was based on clinical symptoms, serum thyroxine and TRAb, thyroid ultrasound and orbital computed tomography.

The TCR sequence derives from a woman aged 25-40 years with Graves' hyperthyroidism that later progressed to Graves' ophthalmopathy. J is TRBJ2-3 and V is TRBV24-1; no firm D call. The sequenced sample consisted of blood. CDR3 bases: TGTGCCACCAGTTATCCCCAAGCAACAGATACGCAGTATTTT. It specifies CATSYPQATDTQYF.